This TCR beta chain is from a study of blood T cell repertoires in COVID-19. Study overall: The origin of the acute and convalescent COVID-19 samples was the United States, Italy and Spain. PBMCs, B-cell-depleted T cells, or T cells were the source of the cDNA or gDNA that made up the material.

CDR1 and CDR2 (germline): SGHTA, FQGNSA. With V trimmed by 4 bases and J by 2 bases, 6 bases remained unmatched. This CDR3 contains 15 residues. How the authors handled the data: From reference gene primer amplification, estimates of nucleated cell counts were derived. The data were produced by immunoSEQ multiplex PCR, yet TCRdb's version contains in-frame clones alone and is incomplete. For V, J and clone size, that table is used; D and trimming come from the DNA. The sample contains tens of thousands of clones, under 85% of which appear only once. What was sequenced was peripheral blood. J is TRBJ2-7 and V is TRBV7-2, with 9 bases identical to TRBD1. The receptor was isolated from a human donor in a cohort sampled during active COVID-19. CDR3 sequence reads: CASSSRGQGPYEQYF. The CDR3 DNA follows: TGTGCCAGCAGCTCCCGGGGACAGGGCCCCTACGAGCAGTACTTC.